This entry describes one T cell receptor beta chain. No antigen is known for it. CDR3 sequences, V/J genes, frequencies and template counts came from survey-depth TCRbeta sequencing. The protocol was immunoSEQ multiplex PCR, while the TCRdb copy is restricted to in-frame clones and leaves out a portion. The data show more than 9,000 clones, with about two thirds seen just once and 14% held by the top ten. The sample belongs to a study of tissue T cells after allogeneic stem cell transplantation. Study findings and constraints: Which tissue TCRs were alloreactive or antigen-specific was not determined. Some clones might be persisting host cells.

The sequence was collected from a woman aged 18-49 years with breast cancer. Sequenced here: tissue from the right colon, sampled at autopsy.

The CDR3 reads CASSFRSGPYEQYF. CDR3 DNA sequence: TGTGCCAGTAGTTTCAGGTCGGGACCCTACGAGCAGTACTTC. The rearrangement joins TRBV19 to TRBJ2-7; the D gene could be TRBD1 or TRBD2 (5 bases each). The V gene lost 5 bases and the J gene lost 2 bases, with 13 bases spanning the gap. The germline V gene has CDR1 LNHDA and CDR2 SQIVND (reference sequence). The CDR3 is 14 residues long.